Listed below are T cell receptor beta chains from one sample, sequenced in a study of T-cell memory formation after mild COVID-19. TCRdb passed the 5' RACE reads through MiXCR, listing each CDR3 protein once. Here the sample spans fewer than 50,000 distinct CDR3 sequences, approximately 9.6% being singletons. Sequenced material: PBMCs or a T cell subset sorted from them (not recorded which). The receptors originated from an adult woman who had mild COVID-19 (a few samples of this study predate the infection). Cell type and time point are not known. Both conserved end residues are part of each CDR3. Fields, in order: clone size, J gene, V gene, D gene, CDR3 DNA, CDR3 protein. A D gene is named only where the DNA matches it firmly. Not every row has a clone size; where given, it reads once, few, many or a size class.

size: few; J: TRBJ1-1; V: TRBV29-1; D: -; DNA: TGCAGCGTAGGACAAACGAACACTGAAGCTTTCTTT; CDR3: CSVGQTNTEAFF
size: few; J: TRBJ2-3; V: TRBV3-1; D: TRBD2; DNA: TGTGCCAGCAGCCAAAATAGCGGGGGGGGTAGCACAGATACGCAGTATTTT; CDR3: CASSQNSGGGSTDTQYF
size: few; J: TRBJ1-6; V: TRBV4-1; D: -; DNA: TGCGCCAGCAGCCAGACAGGTGGGAATTCACCCCTCCACTTT; CDR3: CASSQTGGNSPLHF
size: few; J: TRBJ2-3; V: TRBV5-1; D: TRBD2; DNA: TGCGCCAGCAGCTTTACTAGCGGGGGGGCCGAAGATACGCAGTATTTT; CDR3: CASSFTSGGAEDTQYF
size: many; J: TRBJ2-1; V: TRBV5-1; D: TRBD1; DNA: TGCGCCAGCAGCTTGTCGAGGACAGGCAATGAGCAGTTCTTC; CDR3: CASSLSRTGNEQFF
size: few; J: TRBJ1-1; V: TRBV18; D: -; DNA: TGTGCCAGCTCACCACCGGTTGCGGTGAAAGCTTTCTTT; CDR3: CASSPPVAVKAFF
size: -; J: TRBJ2-5; V: TRBV11-2; D: TRBD1; DNA: TGTGCCAGCAGCTTCGGGGCGCGACAGGGACAGACCCAGTACTTC; CDR3: CASSFGARQGQTQYF
size: few; J: TRBJ2-7; V: TRBV20-1; D: -; DNA: TGCAGTGCTAGAGTACAGGGAAAAAAGCGTATCTACGAGCAGTACTTC; CDR3: CSARVQGKKRIYEQYF
size: -; J: TRBJ1-1; V: TRBV11-3; D: -; DNA: TGTGCCAGCAGCCGGGGGGCAGGGACTGAAGCTTTCTTT; CDR3: CASSRGAGTEAFF
size: few; J: TRBJ2-1; V: TRBV7-2; D: TRBD2; DNA: TGTGCCAGCAGCCCCAACGCCCCGGGACTAACGTACAATGAGCAGTTCTTC; CDR3: CASSPNAPGLTYNEQFF
size: many; J: TRBJ2-3; V: TRBV7-2; D: TRBD2; DNA: TGTGCCAGCAGCTTAAGGGCTAGCGGGAGGGCCTACCCTAGCACAGATACGCAGTATTTT; CDR3: CASSLRASGRAYPSTDTQYF
size: many; J: TRBJ2-1; V: TRBV2; D: TRBD1; DNA: TGTGCCAGCAGCGTCGACAGGGGGCTAAGAAATGAGCAGTTCTTC; CDR3: CASSVDRGLRNEQFF
size: many; J: TRBJ2-3; V: TRBV20-1; D: -; DNA: TGCAGTGCTAGCTTAGGAGATACGCAGTATTTT; CDR3: CSASLGDTQYF
size: few; J: TRBJ2-3; V: TRBV20-1; D: TRBD2; DNA: TGCAGTGCTAGAGATCTCAGGCGGGAGGGCCTAGATAGCACAGATACGCAGTATTTT; CDR3: CSARDLRREGLDSTDTQYF
size: few; J: TRBJ2-3; V: TRBV7-8; D: TRBD2; DNA: TGTGCCAGCAGCCCCCCCAGGGGTAGCGGGAGATCCCTAGATACGCAGTATTTT; CDR3: CASSPPRGSGRSLDTQYF
size: -; J: TRBJ2-3; V: TRBV7-7; D: -; DNA: TGTGCTAGCAGCTCGGGACTTTCGAGCACAGATACGCAGTATTTT; CDR3: CASSSGLSSTDTQYF
size: few; J: TRBJ1-1; V: TRBV5-1; D: TRBD1; DNA: TGCGCCAGCAGCTTGAGGCCTGGGACAGGGGACACACTTGAAGCTTTCTTT; CDR3: CASSLRPGTGDTLEAFF
size: many; J: TRBJ2-1; V: TRBV3-1; D: -; DNA: TGTGCCAGCAGCCGCATGAATGAGCAGTTCTTC; CDR3: CASSRMNEQFF
size: -; J: TRBJ2-1; V: TRBV7-2; D: TRBD2; DNA: TGTGCCAGCAGCCCAAGCGGGAGTATCAATGAGCAGTTCTTC; CDR3: CASSPSGSINEQFF
size: -; J: TRBJ2-2; V: TRBV5-1; D: -; DNA: TGCGCCAGCAGCTTAGGCAAGACGAACACCGGGGAGCTGTTTTTT; CDR3: CASSLGKTNTGELFF
size: -; J: TRBJ2-7; V: TRBV7-2; D: -; DNA: TGTGCCAGCAGCTCCCAGGCCGGGACTGGGCCCTACGAGCAGTACTTC; CDR3: CASSSQAGTGPYEQYF
size: many; J: TRBJ2-2; V: TRBV5-1; D: -; DNA: TGCGCCAGCAGCTACTACGGGAACACCGGGGAGCTGTTTTTT; CDR3: CASSYYGNTGELFF
size: many; J: TRBJ2-7; V: TRBV5-1; D: -; DNA: TGCGCCAGCAGCTTGCCGGGTCAAGGCTACGAGCAGTACTTC; CDR3: CASSLPGQGYEQYF
size: -; J: TRBJ2-3; V: TRBV9; D: TRBD2; DNA: TGTGCCAGCAGTTTAGCGGGTCAAGGGTCAGATACGCAGTATTTT; CDR3: CASSLAGQGSDTQYF
size: many; J: TRBJ2-7; V: TRBV15; D: TRBD2; DNA: TGTGCCACCAGCAGAGATGGAAGCGGGAGATGGCCCTACGAGCAGTACTTC; CDR3: CATSRDGSGRWPYEQYF
size: few; J: TRBJ2-3; V: TRBV7-2; D: -; DNA: TGTGCCAGCAGCAATATGGGGGTTGGCACAGATACGCAGTATTTT; CDR3: CASSNMGVGTDTQYF
size: -; J: TRBJ2-7; V: TRBV5-6; D: TRBD1; DNA: TGTGCCAGCAGCTGGAGGACAGGGTTCTTCTACGAGCAGTACTTC; CDR3: CASSWRTGFFYEQYF
size: few; J: TRBJ2-3; V: TRBV9; D: TRBD2; DNA: TGTGCCAGCAGCGGACTTGCTAGCGGGAGTTCCTCAGATACGCAGTATTTT; CDR3: CASSGLASGSSSDTQYF
size: many; J: TRBJ2-7; V: TRBV20-1; D: -; DNA: TGCAGTGCTAGATTGGGGGGAGATGGCTACGAGCAGTACTTC; CDR3: CSARLGGDGYEQYF
size: -; J: TRBJ1-1; V: TRBV29-1; D: TRBD1; DNA: TGCAGCGTTCGGGACAGGGCGAACACTGAAGCTTTCTTT; CDR3: CSVRDRANTEAFF
size: -; J: TRBJ1-1; V: TRBV3-1; D: -; DNA: TGTGCCAGCTCACCGGGGCCAAACACTGAAGCTTTCTTT; CDR3: CASSPGPNTEAFF
size: -; J: TRBJ2-1; V: TRBV6-6; D: -; DNA: TGTGCCAGCAGTTTGACAGACAATGAGCAGCTCTTC; CDR3: CASSLTDNEQLF
size: -; J: TRBJ1-1; V: TRBV20-1; D: -; DNA: TGCAGTGCTAGAGACACAGGGAGGAGCACTGAAGCTTTCTTT; CDR3: CSARDTGRSTEAFF
size: many; J: TRBJ2-1; V: TRBV10-3; D: TRBD2; DNA: TGTGCCATCAGCCCACTAGCGGGGGGACAACCTTCTAGTGAGCAGTTCTTC; CDR3: CAISPLAGGQPSSEQFF
size: -; J: TRBJ1-3; V: TRBV29-1; D: -; DNA: TGCAGCGTTGCCGGGCGCGGAAACACCATATATTTT; CDR3: CSVAGRGNTIYF
size: -; J: TRBJ2-1; V: TRBV4-2; D: TRBD1; DNA: TGTGCCAGCAGCCTCGAGGGACAGGCCCTGGGAGGTGAGCAGTTCTTC; CDR3: CASSLEGQALGGEQFF
size: -; J: TRBJ1-3; V: TRBV15; D: -; DNA: TGTGCCACCAGCAGAGATCTCTCTGGAAACACCATATATTTT; CDR3: CATSRDLSGNTIYF
size: medium-sized; J: TRBJ2-1; V: TRBV5-1; D: TRBD2; DNA: TGCGCCAGCAGCTTGTTGCTAACTAGCGGGAGTGGCAATGAGCAGTTCTTC; CDR3: CASSLLLTSGSGNEQFF
size: many; J: TRBJ2-7; V: TRBV18; D: -; DNA: TGTGCCAGCTCACCCGAGGGGCTGGGGTACGAGCAGTACTTC; CDR3: CASSPEGLGYEQYF
size: few; J: TRBJ2-7; V: TRBV20-1; D: TRBD2; DNA: TGCAGTGCTAGAGATCGGCTAGCGGGCAGCTCCTACGAGCAGTACTTC; CDR3: CSARDRLAGSSYEQYF
size: many; J: TRBJ1-2; V: TRBV30; D: -; DNA: TGTGCCTGGACGGCACAGACATTCTATGGCTACACCTTC; CDR3: CAWTAQTFYGYTF
size: few; J: TRBJ1-4; V: TRBV4-3; D: TRBD1; DNA: TGCGCCAGCAGCCCCGGGACAGGAAATGAAAAACTGTTTTTT; CDR3: CASSPGTGNEKLFF
size: many; J: TRBJ2-1; V: TRBV24-1; D: TRBD1; DNA: TGTGCCACCAGTGGCCCTGACAGGGGTAGCTCCTACAATGAGCAGTTCTTC; CDR3: CATSGPDRGSSYNEQFF
size: many; J: TRBJ2-3; V: TRBV6-6; D: TRBD2; DNA: TGTGCCAGCAGTTACTCGTCTAGCGGGACAAATACGCAGTATTTT; CDR3: CASSYSSSGTNTQYF
size: few; J: TRBJ1-6; V: TRBV7-2; D: TRBD1; DNA: TGTGCCAGCAGCTTAGATCGGGACAGCTATTCACCCCTCCACTTT; CDR3: CASSLDRDSYSPLHF
size: many; J: TRBJ1-1; V: TRBV5-1; D: -; DNA: TGCGCCAGCAGCTTAATGGGGAACACTGAAGCTTTCTTT; CDR3: CASSLMGNTEAFF
size: -; J: TRBJ2-3; V: TRBV6-5; D: TRBD2; DNA: TGTGCCAGCGGGCCCGGACTAGCCGAGCAGTATTTT; CDR3: CASGPGLAEQYF
size: -; J: TRBJ2-3; V: TRBV24-1; D: -; DNA: TGTGCCACCAGTGACCCTGGAGGGGGGGGCACAGATACGCAGTATTTT; CDR3: CATSDPGGGGTDTQYF
size: many; J: TRBJ2-7; V: TRBV7-6; D: -; DNA: TGTGCCAGCAGCTTTGCGGCAGTGAGCGAGCAGTACTTC; CDR3: CASSFAAVSEQYF
size: -; J: TRBJ2-1; V: TRBV27; D: TRBD2; DNA: TGTGCCAGCAGTGCGGGACTAGCGCTTACTAAGGATGAGCAGTTCTTC; CDR3: CASSAGLALTKDEQFF
size: many; J: TRBJ2-5; V: TRBV7-2; D: -; DNA: TGTGCCAGCACCCCATCGACGACCCCAGGCAAAACCCAGTACTTC; CDR3: CASTPSTTPGKTQYF
size: many; J: TRBJ2-3; V: TRBV20-1; D: -; DNA: TGCAGTGCTAGAGATCCTCAACGTCCCCCTTTAACAGATACGCAGTATTTT; CDR3: CSARDPQRPPLTDTQYF
size: many; J: TRBJ2-7; V: TRBV10-3; D: TRBD1; DNA: TGTGCCATCAGCCCCGGGACAGGTGGCTACGAGCAGTACTTC; CDR3: CAISPGTGGYEQYF
size: few; J: TRBJ2-7; V: TRBV15; D: TRBD2; DNA: TGTGCCACCAGCAGAGAGTTGGGACTACGATTTACCTACGAGCAGTACTTC; CDR3: CATSRELGLRFTYEQYF
size: many; J: TRBJ2-7; V: TRBV9; D: -; DNA: TGTGCCAGCAGCCCGCAGGTCTCCTACGAGCAGTACTTC; CDR3: CASSPQVSYEQYF
size: few; J: TRBJ2-7; V: TRBV11-2; D: -; DNA: TGTGCCAGCAGCTCAGCGGGACAGCCTTCCTACGAGCAGTACTTC; CDR3: CASSSAGQPSYEQYF